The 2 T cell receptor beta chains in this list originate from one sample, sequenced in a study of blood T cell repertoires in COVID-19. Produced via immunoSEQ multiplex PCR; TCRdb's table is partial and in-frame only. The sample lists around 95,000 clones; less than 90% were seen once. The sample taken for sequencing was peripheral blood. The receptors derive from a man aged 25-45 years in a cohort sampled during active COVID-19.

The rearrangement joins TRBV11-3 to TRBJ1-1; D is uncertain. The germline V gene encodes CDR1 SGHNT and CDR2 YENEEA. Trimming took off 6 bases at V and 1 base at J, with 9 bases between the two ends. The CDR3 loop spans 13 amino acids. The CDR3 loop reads CASRMDSNTEAFF. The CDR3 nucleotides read TGTGCCAGCAGGATGGACTCGAACACTGAAGCTTTCTTT.

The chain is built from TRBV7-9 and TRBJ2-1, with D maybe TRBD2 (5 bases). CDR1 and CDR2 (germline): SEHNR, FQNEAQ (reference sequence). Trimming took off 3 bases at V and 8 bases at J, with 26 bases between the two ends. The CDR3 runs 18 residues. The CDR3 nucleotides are TGTGCCAGCAGCTTTATCGGGATTTCGTATGAGGGTTTCGATGAGCAGTTCTTC. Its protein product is CASSFIGISYEGFDEQFF. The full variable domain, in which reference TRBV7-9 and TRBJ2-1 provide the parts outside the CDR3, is DTGVSQNPRHKITKRGQNVTFRCDPISEHNRLYWYRQTLGQGPEFLTYFQNEAQLEKSRLLSDRFSAERPKGSFSTLEIQRTEQGDSAMYLCASSFIGISYEGFDEQFFGPGTRLTVL.